The 9 T cell receptor beta chains given below trace back to one sample, sequenced in a study of blood T cell repertoires in COVID-19. TCRdb's copy holds only in-frame clones and misses some; the assay was immunoSEQ multiplex PCR. Of 150,000 or so clones listed, around 90% are singletons. Input material: peripheral blood. The receptors stem from a man over 45 with acute or convalescent COVID-19.

This chain uses TRBV30 with TRBJ2-5; 11 bases agree with TRBD2. CDR1 GTSNPN and CDR2 SVGIG come from the germline V gene (reference sequence). With V trimmed by 3 bases and J by 5 bases, 8 bases remained unmatched. The CDR3 extends over 15 amino acids. The CDR3 protein is CAWRRASGRWETQYF. The CDR3 DNA sequence: TGTGCCTGGAGGCGCGCTAGCGGGAGGTGGGAGACCCAGTACTTC.

The chain links TRBV20-1 to TRBJ2-7, with 7 bases identical to TRBD2. This CDR3 contains 15 residues. CDR1 is DFQATT and CDR2 is SNEGSKA in the germline V gene (reference sequence). V lost 3 bases, J lost 3 bases, and 11 bases stayed unmatched. The DNA of the CDR3 is TGCAGTGCTAGTTCAACCCGACTAGCCAGCTACGAGCAGTACTTC. Residues: CSASSTRLASYEQYF.

CDR3 protein: CASSEFYSMNTEAFF. The CDR3 DNA follows: TGTGCCAGCAGTGAATTTTACAGCATGAACACTGAAGCTTTCTTT. The V gene is TRBV2, the J gene TRBJ1-1; D gene uncertain. Germline CDR1 SNHLY, CDR2 FYNNEI. CDR3 length: 15 amino acids. Trimming removed 2 bases from V and 0 bases from J, with 10 bases in between.

The V call is TRBV28, the J call TRBJ2-7; 9 bases agree with TRBD2. With V trimmed by 3 bases and J by 6 bases, 3 bases remained unmatched. Germline CDR1 MDHEN, CDR2 SYDVKM. This CDR3 contains 13 residues. In DNA, the CDR3 is TGTGCCAGCAGTTTCGGCGGGAGGGGCGAGCAGTACTTC. Translation: CASSFGGRGEQYF.

The rearrangement joins TRBV29-1 to TRBJ2-3; 8 bases are shared with TRBD1. The germline CDR1 and CDR2 sequences are SQVTM and ANQGSEA. Unmatched junction bases numbered 9, after V lost 7 bases and J lost 3 bases. This CDR3 contains 14 residues. This CDR3 reads CSGRQDRVTDTQYF. In DNA, the CDR3 is TGCAGCGGGCGGCAGGACAGGGTAACAGATACGCAGTATTTT.

The CDR3 is CSAKGDVKAFF. In DNA form, the CDR3 reads TGCAGTGCTAAAGGGGATGTTAAAGCTTTCTTT. This chain links TRBV20-1 with TRBJ1-1; possibly TRBD1 for D (5 bases). V lost 4 bases to trimming and J lost 9 bases, with 12 bases between them. Germline V gene data show CDR1 as DFQATT and CDR2 as SNEGSKA (reference sequence). This CDR3 comprises 11 residues.

The J gene is TRBJ2-7, the V gene TRBV28; TRBD2 matches 7 bases. This CDR3 has 15 residues. Germline CDR1 MDHEN, CDR2 SYDVKM. V trimming: 0 bases; J trimming: 2 bases; junction bases outside the gene matches: 4. This CDR3 reads CASSLWSSGAYEQYF. CDR3 bases: TGTGCCAGCAGTTTATGGTCTAGCGGAGCCTACGAGCAGTACTTC.

This chain links TRBV28 with TRBJ1-5; D unresolved. Per the germline V gene, CDR1 is MDHEN and CDR2 is SYDVKM. The CDR3 spans 17 residues. The V end lost 6 bases, the J end lost 0 bases, and 18 bases lay between the germline ends. The CDR3 reads CASRTYSYRFSNQPQHF. CDR3 nucleotides: TGTGCCAGCAGAACCTACAGCTATCGCTTTAGCAATCAGCCCCAGCATTTT.

The J gene is TRBJ1-1, the V gene TRBV9; D is unclear. The CDR3 has 15 residues. V was shortened by 0 bases and J by 5 bases, with 14 bases between the two germline ends. The V gene's germline CDR1 is SGDLS and CDR2 YYNGEE. In DNA form, the CDR3 reads TGTGCCAGCAGCGTAGATGGGGTAGGGAGAACTGAAGCTTTCTTT. Protein: CASSVDGVGRTEAFF.